A selection of T cell receptor beta chains follows, all from one sample in a study of a mutant IDH1 vaccine in newly diagnosed glioma. Antigens of these TCRs are unknown. TCRdb keeps only in-frame clones here, not all; method: immunoSEQ multiplex PCR. The table has approximately 57,000 clones, 81% seen once; the top ten hold approximately 8.1%. Here the sequenced sample was PBMCs, taken from a glioma patient whose treatment included an IDH1 peptide vaccine. Receptor source: a woman aged 40-49 years with glioma. Some clones in this sample may be carry-over from other donors' samples. Each CDR3 is given with its conserved first and last residue. D genes are given only for firm matches. For some rows the clone size is stated as once, few or many, or as a class when expanded; others skip it.

j_gene | d_gene | v_gene | abundance | CDR3nt | CDR3aa
TRBJ2-1 | - | TRBV7-9 | - | TGTGCCAGCAGCTTAGAGGCGATGGGGCAGGTCTTC | CASSLEAMGQVF
TRBJ1-1 | - | TRBV29-1 | - | TGCAGCGGGGAGAACACTGAAGCTTTCTTT | CSGENTEAFF
TRBJ1-1 | - | TRBV5-1 | - | TGCGCCAGCAGCTTGACGGGGGTGGCGAACACTGAAGCTTTCTTT | CASSLTGVANTEAFF
TRBJ2-7 | - | TRBV6-1 | - | TGTGCCAGCAGCGGACAGTGGGGCCACGAGCAGTACTTC | CASSGQWGHEQYF
TRBJ1-6 | - | TRBV19 | - | TGTGCCAGTGGGGGCCCTTATAATTCACCCCTCCACTTT | CASGGPYNSPLHF
TRBJ2-1 | TRBD1 | TRBV10-3 | few | TGTGCCATCAGTGAAGGGACAGGGATTTGGGATGAGCAGTTCTTC | CAISEGTGIWDEQFF
TRBJ2-1 | - | TRBV7-9 | - | TGTGCCAGCAGCTTTTTGGGCGATTACAATGAGCAGTTCTTC | CASSFLGDYNEQFF
TRBJ2-7 | - | TRBV10-3 | - | TGTGCCATCAGTTGGGGGATGGGGCGCACAGATTTCGGGCAGTACTTC | CAISWGMGRTDFGQYF
TRBJ1-2 | - | TRBV5-5 | - | TGTGCCAGCAGCATAACAGGGTACGATGGCTACACCTTC | CASSITGYDGYTF
TRBJ2-7 | TRBD1 | TRBV30 | - | TGTGCCTCCACAGGGGCAGGATCCTACGAGCAGTACTTC | CASTGAGSYEQYF
TRBJ2-5 | - | TRBV9 | - | TGTGCCAGCAGCGTCGGGTCCGGCGGACAAGAGACCCAGTACTTC | CASSVGSGGQETQYF